The 22 T cell receptor beta chains given below trace back to one sample, sequenced in a study of identical twins. TCRdb recomputed calls from the 5' RACE reads with MiXCR, one row per CDR3 protein. The data show approximately 500,000 distinct CDR3 sequences, roughly 15% seen once. These data are also associated with another study on yellow fever vaccine responses in identical twins.

The specimen sequenced was CD4+ T cells sorted from blood. The receptor set was obtained from a woman between 18 and 30 years old in good health.

For the CDR3, the DNA is TGTGCCAGCAGTGAGGGCCCCGGGCCCCTCTATGGCTACACCTTC. It yields the protein CASSEGPGPLYGYTF. This sequence joins TRBV6-1 and TRBJ1-2; D gene uncertain. Germline V lookup: CDR1 MNHNS, CDR2 SASEGT. Trimming stripped 3 bases from V and 4 bases from J, with 15 bases between. The CDR3 is 15 residues long.

The chain has TRBV7-9 and TRBJ2-2; D is perhaps TRBD1 (6 bases). Germline assignment: CDR1 SEHNR and CDR2 FQNEAQ (reference sequence). V was cut by 3 bases and J by 5 bases, with 13 bases left in between. This CDR3 contains 15 residues. The CDR3 coding sequence is TGTGCCAGCAGCTTTATAACAGGGTCAACCGGGGAGCTGTTTTTT. Its translation: CASSFITGSTGELFF.

The chain couples TRBV6-1 to TRBJ1-5; TRBD1 is a possible D gene (6 bases). V was cut by 3 bases and J by 4 bases, with 13 bases left in between. The CDR3 contains 15 residues. Germline CDR1 and CDR2: MNHNS and SASEGT. Written as DNA, the CDR3 is TGTGCCAGCAGTGAGGGGCGGGGGGCAAATCAGCCCCAGCATTTT. This sequence encodes CASSEGRGANQPQHF.

This clonotype appeared a few times. The chain has TRBV6-5 and TRBJ1-4; 8 bases fit TRBD1. J gave up 2 bases and V 5 bases, and 7 bases lay outside the gene matches. The CDR3 is 16 residues long. Germline values: CDR1 MNHEY, CDR2 SVGAGI. The CDR3 region has the DNA TGTGCCAGCAGTAACACAGGGGGAGGGACTAATGAAAAACTGTTTTTT. It yields the protein CASSNTGGGTNEKLFF.

The genes are TRBV19 and TRBJ2-2; D might be TRBD1 (6 bases). The germline gives CDR1 LNHDA, CDR2 SQIVND (reference sequence). Trimming shortened V by 9 bases and J by 3 bases, and 11 bases separated the two germline ends. CDR3 length: 13 residues. The CDR3 loop reads CASGQIYTGELFF. As DNA, the CDR3 is TGTGCCAGCGGACAGATTTACACCGGGGAGCTGTTTTTT.

J is TRBJ1-2 and V is TRBV20-1; 9 positions agree with TRBD1. V gave up 3 bases and J gave up 5 bases; unmatched junction bases: 10. Germline V gene sequence: CDR1 DFQATT, CDR2 SNEGSKA (reference sequence). The CDR3 covers 15 residues. The CDR3 coding sequence is TGCAGTGCTAGCCCCGGGACAGGGACTTGGTATGGCTACACCTTC. Its translation: CSASPGTGTWYGYTF.

This clonotype turned up a few times. V gene TRBV10-3 combines with J gene TRBJ2-2; 12 nucleotides line up with TRBD2. This CDR3 contains 18 residues. Losses at the gene ends were 6 bases for V and 6 bases for J; bases not matched to a gene: 14. Germline loops: CDR1 ENHRY, CDR2 SYGVKD. CDR3 sequence: CAISTTSGSLGQPGELFF. The CDR3 DNA follows: TGTGCCATCAGCACGACTAGCGGGAGTCTAGGGCAACCCGGGGAGCTGTTTTTT.

This clonotype was seen a few times. The chain has TRBV20-1 and TRBJ2-3, with D perhaps TRBD1 (5 bases). Trimming removed 2 bases from V and 4 bases from J, with 16 bases in between. The CDR3 covers 15 residues. Germline values: CDR1 DFQATT, CDR2 SNEGSKA (reference sequence). The CDR3 region has the DNA TGCAGTGCTAGATGGGGCGGTTTTTATCCAGATACGCAGTATTTT. It yields the protein CSARWGGFYPDTQYF.

The chain links TRBV4-1 to TRBJ2-3, with 11 nucleotides matching TRBD2. Germline V CDR1 and CDR2: MGHRA, YSYEKL. The length of the CDR3 is 17 residues. The J segment lost 2 bases and the V segment lost 6 bases, leaving 10 bases of the junction unmatched. The CDR3 region is CASRTRASGGSTDTQYF. CDR3 bases: TGCGCCAGCAGGACCAGGGCTAGCGGGGGGTCCACAGATACGCAGTATTTT.

This chain connects TRBV20-1 to TRBJ2-3, with D uncertain. V was pared by 5 bases and J by 6 bases, with 12 bases between. Germline assignment: CDR1 DFQATT and CDR2 SNEGSKA (reference sequence). The CDR3 length is 12 residues. The chain's CDR3 is CSAFAVGDTQYF. CDR3 coding DNA: TGCAGTGCTTTTGCTGTAGGTGATACGCAGTATTTT.

This sequence joins TRBV12-3 or TRBV12-4 and TRBJ2-3; D uncertain. Trimming left V 0 bases short and J 1 base short, with 11 bases between. CDR3 length equals 16 residues. The CDR3 region is CASSLAAGDRTDTQYF. CDR3 nucleotides: TGTGCCAGCAGTTTAGCGGCCGGAGATCGCACAGATACGCAGTATTTT.

The rearrangement links TRBV10-3 to TRBJ2-5, with a tentative D call TRBD1 (5 bases). CDR1 is ENHRY and CDR2 is SYGVKD in the germline V gene. Trimming removed 4 bases from V and 2 bases from J, with 14 bases in between. CDR3 length: 15 amino acids. The CDR3 coding sequence is TGTGCCATCAGTGCAGCAAGACAGTTGCAAGAGACCCAGTACTTC. Amino acids: CAISAARQLQETQYF.

The chain is built from TRBV20-1 and TRBJ2-3; tentatively, D is TRBD1 (5 bases). Deletions cut 0 bases from V and 1 base from J, with 14 bases between. From germline, CDR1 is DFQATT and CDR2 SNEGSKA (reference sequence). The length of the CDR3 is 16 residues. The CDR3 region is CSARDGAGRGTDTQYF. The CDR3 coding sequence is TGCAGTGCTAGAGATGGGGCCGGCCGGGGCACAGATACGCAGTATTTT.

This clonotype has just a few counts. The chain has TRBV12-3 or TRBV12-4 and TRBJ2-7; 10 nucleotides agree with TRBD2. This CDR3 has 14 residues. V trimming: 4 bases; J trimming: 6 bases; junction bases outside the gene matches: 6. CDR3 nucleotide sequence: TGTGCCAGCAGTTCTAGCGGGAGATCGCGCGAGCAGTACTTC. It translates to CASSSSGRSREQYF.

This clonotype was counted between two and nine times. This sequence joins TRBV18 and TRBJ2-7; the match to TRBD2 covers 8 bases. With 0 bases clipped from V and 3 bases from J, the junction kept 4 bases outside the gene matches. The CDR3 totals 15 residues. Germline CDR1 is KGHSH and CDR2 is LQKENI. The CDR3 reads CASSPPGRERYEQYV. The CDR3 DNA follows: TGTGCCAGCTCACCACCCGGGAGGGAACGCTACGAGCAGTACGTC.

This clonotype has a handful of counts. The chain carries TRBV28 and TRBJ2-7, with 8 bases lining up with TRBD2. With 5 bases clipped from V and 3 bases from J, the junction kept 6 bases outside the gene matches. Germline CDR1 reads MDHEN; CDR2 reads SYDVKM. The CDR3 runs 14 residues. CDR3 region: CASSTGTSVYEQYV. The CDR3 nucleotides are TGTGCCAGCAGTACCGGGACTAGTGTCTACGAGCAGTACGTC.

Only a few counts were recorded for this clonotype. The chain combines TRBV3-1 with TRBJ1-1, with D unclear. Trimming cost V 4 bases and J 1 base, with 13 bases left between them. Germline V lookup: CDR1 LGHDT, CDR2 YNNKEL (reference sequence). This CDR3 contains 15 residues. The CDR3, as DNA: TGTGCCAGCAGCCCCTCCGCGACGGCGAACACTGAAGCTTTCTTT. Its translation: CASSPSATANTEAFF. Together with reference TRBV3-1 and TRBJ1-1, the CDR3 gives the full variable domain: DTAVSQTPKYLVTQMGNDKSIKCEQNLGHDTMYWYKQDSKKFLKIMFSYNNKELIINETVPNRFSPKSPDKAHLNLHINSLELGDSAVYFCASSPSATANTEAFFGQGTRLTVV.

The V and J genes are TRBV7-2 and TRBJ2-1, with D possibly being TRBD2 (5 bases). CDR1 is SGHTA, CDR2 FQGNSA, per germline. This CDR3 region has 16 residues. With 4 bases removed from V and 0 bases from J, the gap between germline ends came to 13 bases. CDR3 sequence reads: CASSSMGRGSYNEQFF. Written as DNA, the CDR3 is TGTGCCAGCAGCTCTATGGGGAGAGGCTCCTACAATGAGCAGTTCTTC.

The chain combines TRBV24-1 with TRBJ2-1, with 12 positions matching TRBD1. This CDR3 contains 16 residues. Germline loops: CDR1 KGHDR, CDR2 SFDVKD. With V trimmed by 5 bases and J by 7 bases, 8 bases remained unmatched. The CDR3 sequence: CATSVTGTGGKNEQFF. Written as DNA, the CDR3 is TGTGCCACCAGTGTCACCGGGACAGGGGGCAAGAATGAGCAGTTCTTC.

This clonotype was picked up a small number of times. The germline gene is not matched at one end of the junction; a read error may be the cause. This sequence joins TRBV2 and TRBJ1-2, with D tentatively TRBD1 (5 bases). The germline V gene encodes CDR1 SNHLY and CDR2 FYNNEI. The CDR3 is 15 residues long. DNA for the CDR3: TGTGTCAGCAGGGTTGTGGCGGCAGGGAACTATGGCTACACCTTC. Protein sequence: CVSRVVAAGNYGYTF.

The chain links TRBV29-1 to TRBJ1-1; the D gene is possibly TRBD1 (6 bases). This CDR3 comprises 15 residues. V was cut by 6 bases and J by 1 base, with 18 bases left in between. Germline V gene lookup returns CDR1 SQVTM and CDR2 ANQGSEA. The CDR3 DNA reads as TGCAGCGTCCGACGGGACACCGCCTCGAACACTGAAGCTTTCTTT. It translates to CSVRRDTASNTEAFF. Variable domain in full (rest from reference TRBV29-1 and TRBJ1-1): SAVISQKPSRDICQRGTSLTIQCQVDSQVTMMFWYRQQPGQSLTLIATANQGSEATYESGFVIDKFPISRPNLTFSTLTVSNMSPEDSSIYLCSVRRDTASNTEAFFGQGTRLTVV.

This clonotype was observed once. The V call is TRBV29-1, the J call TRBJ1-1, with D perhaps TRBD1 (6 bases). Germline values: CDR1 SQVTM, CDR2 ANQGSEA. CDR3 length: 13 amino acids. Trimming shortened V by 1 base and J by 10 bases, and 16 bases separated the two germline ends. CDR3 DNA sequence: TGCAGCGTTGAAGTGGGGGGCGGGGGCAGAGCTTTCTTT. This sequence encodes CSVEVGGGGRAFF.